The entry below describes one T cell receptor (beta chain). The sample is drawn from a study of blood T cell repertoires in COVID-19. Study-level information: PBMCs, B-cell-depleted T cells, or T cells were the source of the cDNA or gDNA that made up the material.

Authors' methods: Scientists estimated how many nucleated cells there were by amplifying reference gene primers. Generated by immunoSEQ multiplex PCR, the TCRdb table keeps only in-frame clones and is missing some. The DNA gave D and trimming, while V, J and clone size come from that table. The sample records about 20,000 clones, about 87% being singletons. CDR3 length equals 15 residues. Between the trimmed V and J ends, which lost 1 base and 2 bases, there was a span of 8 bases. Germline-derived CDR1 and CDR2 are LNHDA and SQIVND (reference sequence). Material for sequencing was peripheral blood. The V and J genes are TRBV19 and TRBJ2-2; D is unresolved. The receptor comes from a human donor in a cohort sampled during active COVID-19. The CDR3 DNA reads TGTGCCAGTAGTATAGGGGCCCTCAACACCGGGGAGCTGTTTTTT. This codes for CASSIGALNTGELFF.